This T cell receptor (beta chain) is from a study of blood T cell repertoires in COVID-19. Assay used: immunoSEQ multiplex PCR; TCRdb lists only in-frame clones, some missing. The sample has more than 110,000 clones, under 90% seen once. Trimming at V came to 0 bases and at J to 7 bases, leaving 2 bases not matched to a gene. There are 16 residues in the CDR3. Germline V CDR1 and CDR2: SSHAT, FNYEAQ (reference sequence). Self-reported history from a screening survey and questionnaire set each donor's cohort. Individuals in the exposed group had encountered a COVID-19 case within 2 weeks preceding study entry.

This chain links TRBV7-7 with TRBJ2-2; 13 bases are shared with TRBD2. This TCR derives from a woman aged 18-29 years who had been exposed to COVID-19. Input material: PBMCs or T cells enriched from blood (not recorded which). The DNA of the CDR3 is TGTGCCAGCAGCTTAGCAGGGACTAGCGGGAACGGGGAGCTGTTTTTT. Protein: CASSLAGTSGNGELFF.